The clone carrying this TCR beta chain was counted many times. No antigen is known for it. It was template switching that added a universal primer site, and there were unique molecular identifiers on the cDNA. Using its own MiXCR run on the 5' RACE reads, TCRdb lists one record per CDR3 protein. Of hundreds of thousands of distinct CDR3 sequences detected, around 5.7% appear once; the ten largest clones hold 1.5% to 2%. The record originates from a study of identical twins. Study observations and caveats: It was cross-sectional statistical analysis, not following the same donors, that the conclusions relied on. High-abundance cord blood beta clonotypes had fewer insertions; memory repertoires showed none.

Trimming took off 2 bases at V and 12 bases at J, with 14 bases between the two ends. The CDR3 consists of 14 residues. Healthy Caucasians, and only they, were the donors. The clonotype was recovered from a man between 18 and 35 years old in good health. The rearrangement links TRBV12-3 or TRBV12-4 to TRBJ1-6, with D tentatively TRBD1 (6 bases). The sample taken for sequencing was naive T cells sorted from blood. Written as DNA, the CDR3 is TGTGCCAGCAGTTTATGGGGGGGCGAAAAACCCCTCCACTTT. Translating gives CASSLWGGEKPLHF.